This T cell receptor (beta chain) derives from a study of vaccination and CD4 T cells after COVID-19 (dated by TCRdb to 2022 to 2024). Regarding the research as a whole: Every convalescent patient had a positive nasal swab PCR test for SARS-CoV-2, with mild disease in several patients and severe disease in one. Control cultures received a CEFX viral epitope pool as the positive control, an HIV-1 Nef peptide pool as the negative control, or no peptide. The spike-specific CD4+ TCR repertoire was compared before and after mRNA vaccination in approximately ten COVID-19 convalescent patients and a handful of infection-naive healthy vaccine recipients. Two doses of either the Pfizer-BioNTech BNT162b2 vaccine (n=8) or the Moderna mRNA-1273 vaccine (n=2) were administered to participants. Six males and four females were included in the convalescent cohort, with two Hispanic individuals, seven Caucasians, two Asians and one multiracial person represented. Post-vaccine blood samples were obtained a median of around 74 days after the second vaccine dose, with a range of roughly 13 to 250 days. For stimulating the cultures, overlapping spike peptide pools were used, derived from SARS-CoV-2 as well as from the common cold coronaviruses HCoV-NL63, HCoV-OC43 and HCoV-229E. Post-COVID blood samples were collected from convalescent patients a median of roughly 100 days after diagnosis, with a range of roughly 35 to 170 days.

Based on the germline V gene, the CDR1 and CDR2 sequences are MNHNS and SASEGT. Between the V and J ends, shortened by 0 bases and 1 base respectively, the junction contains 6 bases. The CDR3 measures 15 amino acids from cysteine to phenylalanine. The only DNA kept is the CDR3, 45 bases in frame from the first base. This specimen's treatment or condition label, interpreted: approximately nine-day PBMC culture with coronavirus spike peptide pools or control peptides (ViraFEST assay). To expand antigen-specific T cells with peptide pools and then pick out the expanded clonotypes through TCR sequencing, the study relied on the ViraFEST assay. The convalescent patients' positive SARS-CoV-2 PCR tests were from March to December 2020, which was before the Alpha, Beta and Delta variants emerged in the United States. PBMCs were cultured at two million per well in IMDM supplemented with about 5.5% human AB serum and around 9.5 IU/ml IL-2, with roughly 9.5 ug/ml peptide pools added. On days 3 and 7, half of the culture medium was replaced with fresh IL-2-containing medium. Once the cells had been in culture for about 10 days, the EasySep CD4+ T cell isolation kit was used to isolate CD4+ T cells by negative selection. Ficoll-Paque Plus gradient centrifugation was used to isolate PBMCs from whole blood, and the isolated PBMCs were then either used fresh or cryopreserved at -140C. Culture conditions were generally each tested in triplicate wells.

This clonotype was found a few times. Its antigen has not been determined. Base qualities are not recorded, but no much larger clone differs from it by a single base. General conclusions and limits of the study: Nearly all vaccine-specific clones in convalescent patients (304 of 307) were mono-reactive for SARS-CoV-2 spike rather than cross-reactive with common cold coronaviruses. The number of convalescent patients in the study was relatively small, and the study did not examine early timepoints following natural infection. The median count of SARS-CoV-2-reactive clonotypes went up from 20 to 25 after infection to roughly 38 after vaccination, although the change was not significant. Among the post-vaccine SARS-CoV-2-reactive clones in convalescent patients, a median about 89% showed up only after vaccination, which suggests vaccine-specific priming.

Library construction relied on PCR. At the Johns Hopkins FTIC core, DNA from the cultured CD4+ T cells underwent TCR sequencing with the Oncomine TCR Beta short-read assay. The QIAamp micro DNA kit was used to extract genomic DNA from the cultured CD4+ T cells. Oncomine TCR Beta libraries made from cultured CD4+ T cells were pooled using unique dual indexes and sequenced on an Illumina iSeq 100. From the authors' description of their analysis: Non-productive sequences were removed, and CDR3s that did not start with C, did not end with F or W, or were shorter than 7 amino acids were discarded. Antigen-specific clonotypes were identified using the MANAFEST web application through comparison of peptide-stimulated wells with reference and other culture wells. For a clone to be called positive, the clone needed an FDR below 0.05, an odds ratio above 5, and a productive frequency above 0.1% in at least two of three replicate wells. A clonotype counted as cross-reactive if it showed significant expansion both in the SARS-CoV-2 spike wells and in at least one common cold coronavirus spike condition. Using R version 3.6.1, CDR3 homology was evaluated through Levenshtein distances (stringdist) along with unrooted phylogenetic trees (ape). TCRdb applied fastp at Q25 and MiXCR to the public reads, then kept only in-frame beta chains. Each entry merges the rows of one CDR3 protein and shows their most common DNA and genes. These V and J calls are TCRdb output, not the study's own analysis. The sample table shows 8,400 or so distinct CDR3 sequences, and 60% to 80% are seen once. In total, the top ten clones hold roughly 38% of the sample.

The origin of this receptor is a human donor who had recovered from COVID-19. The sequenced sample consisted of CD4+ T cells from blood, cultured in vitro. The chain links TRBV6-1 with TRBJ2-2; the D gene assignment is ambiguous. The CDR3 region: CASSEAGWNTGELFF. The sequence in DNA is TGTGCCAGCAGTGAAGCTGGTTGGAACACCGGGGAGCTGTTTTTT.